A selection of T cell receptor beta chains follows, all from one sample in a study of regulatory T cells in long-lasting Graves disease. TCRdb reprocessed the multiplex PCR reads via MiXCR and lists one record per CDR3 protein. There are roughly 420,000 distinct CDR3 sequences in the sample; roughly 15% occur only once, and around 10% lies in the top ten. This same sample was also taken into another study, of T cells in Graves' hyperthyroidism and ophthalmopathy.

The sequencing here drew on peripheral blood mononuclear cells (PBMCs), taken at new diagnosis, from a patient treated with antithyroid drugs. The receptors stem from a woman in her twenties or thirties with Graves disease. CDR3s include the opening cysteine and the closing phenylalanine or tryptophan. Fields, in order: J gene, clone size, D gene, V gene, CDR3 DNA, CDR3 protein. The D gene is left open where the match is weak. A clone size is listed for some rows: how often the clone was seen (once, few, many), or a class if it is expanded.

TRBJ2-5	few	-	TRBV5-6	TGTGCCAGCAGCTCTTACAGTTCTGGGATACAAGAGACCCAGTACTTC	CASSSYSSGIQETQYF
TRBJ1-2	few	-	TRBV19	TGTGCCAGTAGAGGAGACAGTTTAATCGGTGGCTACACCTTC	CASRGDSLIGGYTF
TRBJ1-5	many	-	TRBV12-3/TRBV12-4	TGTGCCAGCGCCGGGACAAAGAATCAGCCCCAGCATTTT	CASAGTKNQPQHF
TRBJ1-4	once	-	TRBV20-1	TGCAGTGCTGTAGAGATCTGGACAGCCTCTAATGAAAAACTGTTTTTT	CSAVEIWTASNEKLFF
TRBJ2-1	many	TRBD2	TRBV11-3	TGTGCCAGCAGCTTAGAGGGTCGCGGGAGAACTTACAATGAGCAGTTCTTC	CASSLEGRGRTYNEQFF
TRBJ2-5	many	TRBD1	TRBV20-1	TGCAGTGCTCGTCCAGGGGGCGCCGAGACCCAGTACTTC	CSARPGGAETQYF
TRBJ2-1	-	TRBD2	TRBV6-1	TGTGCCAGCAGAAGGCGGGGCCTAGCGGGAGGGAACAATGAGCAGTTCTTC	CASRRRGLAGGNNEQFF
TRBJ2-7	many	TRBD2	TRBV11-2	TGTGCCAGCAGCTTAGATGGGAGGGGCCCCTACGAGCAGTACTTC	CASSLDGRGPYEQYF
TRBJ2-7	few	TRBD1	TRBV27	TGTGCCACCTCCGGGACAGGGGGTTCCGAGCAGTACTTC	CATSGTGGSEQYF
TRBJ2-5	many	-	TRBV4-1	TGCGCCAGCAGCCGAAACCCCACAGATCGGACTACCCAAGAGACCCAGTACTTC	CASSRNPTDRTTQETQYF
TRBJ2-5	many	TRBD2	TRBV28	TGTGCCAGCACCACTAGCGTTGAAGAGACCCAGTACTTC	CASTTSVEETQYF
TRBJ1-2	few	-	TRBV6-1	TGTGCCAGCAGAGGTGGCTACACCTTC	CASRGGYTF
TRBJ1-1	-	-	TRBV12-5	TGTGCTAGTGGTTCAGGGGCGGCAGCTTTCTTT	CASGSGAAAFF
TRBJ2-1	-	-	TRBV9	TGTGCCAGCAGCGCTGGGAGGGGGTATTACTCCTACAATGAGCAGTTCTTC	CASSAGRGYYSYNEQFF
TRBJ1-3	few	-	TRBV9	TGTGCCAGCAGCGTAGGGGACGCCGGAAACACCATATATTTT	CASSVGDAGNTIYF
TRBJ1-5	many	-	TRBV6-2/TRBV6-3	TGTGCCAGCAGTTCAAATAGCAATCAGCCCCAGCATTTT	CASSSNSNQPQHF
TRBJ2-5	many	-	TRBV6-9	TGTGCCAGCAGTTATCTAGGGAAAGAGACCCAGTACTTC	CASSYLGKETQYF
TRBJ2-5	many	-	TRBV6-1	TGTGCCAGCACCCCGCTAGGGAGAGGAGTAGAGACCCAGTACTTC	CASTPLGRGVETQYF
TRBJ2-7	many	-	TRBV18	TGTGCCAGCTCACCAGAGCGGGTAGGCCTGGGGGAGCAGTACTTC	CASSPERVGLGEQYF
TRBJ2-1	-	TRBD2	TRBV28	TGTGCCAGCAGTTTATTTGTGACTAGCGGGAGGGGGGGGGATGAGCAGTTCTTC	CASSLFVTSGRGGDEQFF
TRBJ2-2	-	-	TRBV10-3	TGTGCCATCATGAACACCCTCTGGGGCACCGGGGAGCTGTTTTTT	CAIMNTLWGTGELFF
TRBJ1-2	many	TRBD1	TRBV7-2	TGTGCCAGCAGCTTACGGGTGCCAGGGGGTTTTGGTCACTATGGCTACACCTTC	CASSLRVPGGFGHYGYTF
TRBJ2-3	-	TRBD2	TRBV12-3/TRBV12-4	TGTGCCAGCAGCGAGCCGGGGCCAGCGGGAGTTATGGGAGATACGCAGTATTTT	CASSEPGPAGVMGDTQYF
TRBJ2-7	many	-	TRBV11-2	TGTGCCAGCAGCTCACCAGGGGGGGCGGTGGGGGAGCAGTACTTC	CASSSPGGAVGEQYF
TRBJ2-3	many	TRBD2	TRBV5-6	TGTGCCAGCAGCTCCCTCCAGGGAGGGGCAGATACGCAGTATTTT	CASSSLQGGADTQYF
TRBJ1-1	-	-	TRBV14	TGTGCCAGCAGCCAAGAGAACAGTCGGTGGGAAGCTTTCTTT	CASSQENSRWEAFF
TRBJ1-2	many	TRBD1	TRBV10-3	TGTGCCATCAGTGAGTCTTTTGGAGACAGGGACTATGGCTACACCTTC	CAISESFGDRDYGYTF
TRBJ1-2	-	-	TRBV5-1	TGCGCCAGCAGCTTGGCCCCCGGGGATGGCTACACCTTC	CASSLAPGDGYTF
TRBJ2-3	-	TRBD2	TRBV7-2	TGTGCCAGCAGCTCTAGCGGGATTGGAGATACGCAGTATTTT	CASSSSGIGDTQYF
TRBJ2-7	many	-	TRBV20-1	TGCAGTGCTAGGGACTCCTCCTACGAGCAGTACTTC	CSARDSSYEQYF
TRBJ2-5	-	-	TRBV18	TGTGCCAGCTCAAATGGGGATCAAGAGACCCAGTACTTC	CASSNGDQETQYF
TRBJ2-3	-	TRBD2	TRBV28	TGTGCCAGCAGGATGGGACTAGCGGGCTCTAGCACAGATACGCAGTATTTT	CASRMGLAGSSTDTQYF
TRBJ2-1	-	-	TRBV6-4	TGTGCCAGCAGTCTAGGTTGGAGCTCCTACAATGAGCAGTTCTTC	CASSLGWSSYNEQFF
TRBJ2-3	-	TRBD2	TRBV5-1	TGCGCCAGCGGCGACGGGGGGAAAGGAAGAACAGATACGCAGTATTTT	CASGDGGKGRTDTQYF
TRBJ2-2	few	-	TRBV5-5	TGTGCCAGCAGCCTGAGAGGCGTTGGTCAGTACACCGGGGAGCTGTTTTTT	CASSLRGVGQYTGELFF
TRBJ1-2	-	-	TRBV19	TGTGCCAGTAGTATAAGGAGCGGGGCCTATGGCTACACCTTC	CASSIRSGAYGYTF
TRBJ1-1	many	-	TRBV2	TGTGCCAGCAGTGGAGGGGGGCCCACTGAAGCTTTCTTT	CASSGGGPTEAFF
TRBJ2-1	-	TRBD1	TRBV30	TGTGCCTGGAGCACCGGGACAGGGGATAATGAGCAGTTCTTC	CAWSTGTGDNEQFF
TRBJ2-7	-	-	TRBV4-1	TGCGCCAGCAGCCAAGATATCTGGCAGTCAGCATCCTACGAGCGGTACTTC	CASSQDIWQSASYERYF
TRBJ2-5	many	TRBD2	TRBV7-2	TGTGCCAGCAGCCCCACTAGCGGGAGACAAGAGACCCAGTACTTC	CASSPTSGRQETQYF
TRBJ2-1	many	TRBD2	TRBV11-2	TGTGCCAGCATCCATGGAGCGGGACTAGCGGTCAATGAGCAGTTCTTC	CASIHGAGLAVNEQFF
TRBJ1-2	-	-	TRBV6-1	TGTGCCAGCAGTCAACCGTCGACACGCCGCTATGGCTACACCTTC	CASSQPSTRRYGYTF
TRBJ1-2	many	-	TRBV20-1	TGCAGTGCTAGCGAAGGTTACGATGGCTACACCTTC	CSASEGYDGYTF
TRBJ2-7	few	TRBD2	TRBV4-1	TGCGCCAGCAGCCAAGATGGGGGGGGAGGTGGGGGCTCCTACGAGCAGTACTTC	CASSQDGGGGGGSYEQYF
TRBJ2-4	many	-	TRBV3-1	TGTGCCAGCAGCCAAGGGGGGTGGGTAGCCAAAAACATTCAGTACTTC	CASSQGGWVAKNIQYF
TRBJ2-7	many	TRBD1	TRBV5-1	TGCGCCAGCAGCTTGGGACAGGGGGTTCGGGAGCAGTACTTC	CASSLGQGVREQYF